This is a list of T cell receptor beta chains from one sample in a study of blood T cell repertoires in COVID-19. Sequenced by immunoSEQ multiplex PCR; TCRdb stores in-frame clones only, minus some. The sample yields fewer than 250,000 clones, about nine tenths seen once. Sequenced material: PBMCs or T cells enriched from blood (not recorded which). The receptors here all came from a man younger than 40 in a cohort exposed to, infected with or recovered from COVID-19 (not recorded which). Both conserved end residues are part of each CDR3. The D gene is left open where the match is weak. Rows may omit the clone size; those that give it use once, few, many or a size class.

CDR3aa: CASSFDKLNTEAFF; CDR3nt: TGTGCCAGCAGTTTCGACAAACTGAACACTGAAGCTTTCTTT; d_gene: NA; abundance: NA; v_gene: TRBV6-5; j_gene: TRBJ1-1
CDR3aa: CASSSPGPGAGELFF; CDR3nt: TGTGCCAGCAGCTCACCGGGTCCGGGGGCCGGGGAGCTGTTTTTT; d_gene: NA; abundance: NA; v_gene: TRBV7-2; j_gene: TRBJ2-2
CDR3aa: CSARGGGPADTQYF; CDR3nt: TGCAGCGCCCGAGGGGGGGGCCCGGCAGATACGCAGTATTTT; d_gene: NA; abundance: NA; v_gene: TRBV29-1; j_gene: TRBJ2-3
CDR3aa: CASSHATTGLTDTQYF; CDR3nt: TGCGCCAGCAGCCACGCGACGACAGGGTTGACAGATACGCAGTATTTT; d_gene: TRBD1; abundance: NA; v_gene: TRBV4-1; j_gene: TRBJ2-3
CDR3aa: CASSQGTGSYEQYF; CDR3nt: TGTGCCAGCAGTCAAGGGACAGGGTCCTACGAGCAGTACTTC; d_gene: TRBD1; abundance: NA; v_gene: TRBV27; j_gene: TRBJ2-7
CDR3aa: CASSVPGSGDTIYF; CDR3nt: TGTGCCAGTAGTGTCCCTGGGAGCGGAGACACCATATATTTT; d_gene: NA; abundance: few; v_gene: TRBV19; j_gene: TRBJ1-3
CDR3aa: CASSLWDRGTGELFF; CDR3nt: TGTGCCAGCAGCTTATGGGACAGGGGCACCGGGGAGCTGTTTTTT; d_gene: TRBD1; abundance: NA; v_gene: TRBV5-4; j_gene: TRBJ2-2
CDR3aa: CASSLALGARQFDSGNTIYF; CDR3nt: TGCGCCAGCAGCTTGGCCTTGGGCGCCAGACAATTCGACTCTGGAAACACCATATATTTT; d_gene: NA; abundance: NA; v_gene: TRBV5-1; j_gene: TRBJ1-3
CDR3aa: CASSFRGSYNQPQHF; CDR3nt: TGTGCCAGCAGTTTTCGGGGGTCCTACAATCAGCCCCAGCATTTT; d_gene: NA; abundance: few; v_gene: TRBV28; j_gene: TRBJ1-5
CDR3aa: CASSWAGIATNEKLFF; CDR3nt: TGTGCCAGTAGTTGGGCAGGGATAGCAACTAATGAAAAACTGTTTTTT; d_gene: NA; abundance: NA; v_gene: TRBV19; j_gene: TRBJ1-4
CDR3aa: CASSLLLAGGEQYF; CDR3nt: TGCGCCAGCAGCCTACTACTAGCGGGAGGCGAGCAGTACTTC; d_gene: TRBD2; abundance: NA; v_gene: TRBV4-3; j_gene: TRBJ2-7
CDR3aa: CAISPTAHNSPLHF; CDR3nt: TGTGCCATCAGCCCGACAGCCCATAATTCACCCCTCCACTTT; d_gene: NA; abundance: NA; v_gene: TRBV10-3; j_gene: TRBJ1-6
CDR3aa: CASSVVAGTERAEQYF; CDR3nt: TGTGCCAGCAGCGTAGTAGCGGGGACCGAACGTGCCGAGCAGTACTTC; d_gene: TRBD2; abundance: NA; v_gene: TRBV9; j_gene: TRBJ2-7
CDR3aa: CASQATSAGDTEAFF; CDR3nt: TGTGCCAGCCAAGCGACCTCGGCGGGGGACACTGAAGCTTTCTTT; d_gene: NA; abundance: NA; v_gene: TRBV11-3; j_gene: TRBJ1-1
CDR3aa: CASSEGGGTEAFF; CDR3nt: TGCGCCAGCAGTGAAGGGGGTGGCACTGAAGCTTTCTTT; d_gene: NA; abundance: NA; v_gene: TRBV10-1; j_gene: TRBJ1-1
CDR3aa: CASGQKYNEQFF; CDR3nt: TGTGCCAGCGGACAGAAGTACAATGAGCAGTTCTTC; d_gene: NA; abundance: NA; v_gene: TRBV27; j_gene: TRBJ2-1
CDR3aa: CASSQDLGTANYEQYF; CDR3nt: TGCGCCAGCAGCCAAGACTTAGGGACAGCCAACTACGAGCAGTACTTC; d_gene: TRBD1; abundance: many; v_gene: TRBV4-1; j_gene: TRBJ2-7
CDR3aa: CASSRPPGQGFRYGYTF; CDR3nt: TGTGCCAGCAGCCGACCCCCGGGACAGGGGTTTCGGTATGGCTACACCTTC; d_gene: TRBD1; abundance: NA; v_gene: TRBV28; j_gene: TRBJ1-2
CDR3aa: CAAAGGAGTNEKLFF; CDR3nt: TGTGCCGCCGCGGGGGGCGCCGGAACTAATGAAAAACTGTTTTTT; d_gene: NA; abundance: NA; v_gene: TRBV24-1; j_gene: TRBJ1-4
CDR3aa: CASSESGGNEQFF; CDR3nt: TGCGCCAGCAGTGAGTCGGGAGGGAATGAGCAGTTCTTC; d_gene: TRBD2; abundance: NA; v_gene: TRBV10-2; j_gene: TRBJ2-1
CDR3aa: CASSLNGQGGNEKLFF; CDR3nt: TGTGCCAGCAGTTTAAATGGACAGGGGGGAAATGAAAAACTGTTTTTT; d_gene: TRBD1; abundance: NA; v_gene: TRBV28; j_gene: TRBJ1-4
CDR3aa: CASSYPGQGAGEQYF; CDR3nt: TGTGCCAGCAGCTATCCGGGACAGGGGGCCGGGGAGCAGTACTTC; d_gene: TRBD1; abundance: few; v_gene: TRBV7-9; j_gene: TRBJ2-7
CDR3aa: CASSYRRAQEQFF; CDR3nt: TGTGCCAGCAGTTATCGGCGGGCACAAGAGCAGTTCTTC; d_gene: NA; abundance: NA; v_gene: TRBV6-5; j_gene: TRBJ2-1
CDR3aa: CASSPLVVHEQFF; CDR3nt: TGTGCCAGTAGTCCCCTAGTAGTACATGAGCAGTTCTTC; d_gene: NA; abundance: NA; v_gene: TRBV19; j_gene: TRBJ2-1
CDR3aa: CASSTGETQYF; CDR3nt: TGTGCCAGCAGCACCGGAGAGACCCAGTACTTC; d_gene: NA; abundance: once; v_gene: TRBV7-2; j_gene: TRBJ2-5
CDR3aa: CASRWTGGGHYGYTF; CDR3nt: TGTGCCAGCAGGTGGACAGGGGGCGGACACTATGGCTACACCTTC; d_gene: TRBD1; abundance: NA; v_gene: TRBV27; j_gene: TRBJ1-2
CDR3aa: CASRTAGTGLYEQYF; CDR3nt: TGTGCCAGCAGAACGGCAGGGACAGGGCTCTACGAGCAGTACTTC; d_gene: TRBD1; abundance: NA; v_gene: TRBV28; j_gene: TRBJ2-7
CDR3aa: CASRQERRSNEQFF; CDR3nt: TGTGCCAGCCGTCAGGAGCGGCGGTCCAATGAGCAGTTCTTC; d_gene: NA; abundance: few; v_gene: TRBV7-2; j_gene: TRBJ2-1
CDR3aa: CASSFGLVGGTGELFF; CDR3nt: TGTGCCAGCAGCTTTGGACTAGTTGGCGGCACCGGGGAGCTGTTTTTT; d_gene: TRBD2; abundance: NA; v_gene: TRBV7-2; j_gene: TRBJ2-2
CDR3aa: CASRATRSSDYTGELFF; CDR3nt: TGTGCCAGCAGAGCGACTAGGTCCTCTGATTACACCGGGGAGCTGTTTTTT; d_gene: NA; abundance: NA; v_gene: TRBV2; j_gene: TRBJ2-2
CDR3aa: CASSSGQGAGGNTIYF; CDR3nt: TGTGCCAGCAGCTCGGGACAGGGGGCGGGTGGAAACACCATATATTTT; d_gene: TRBD1; abundance: NA; v_gene: TRBV5-6; j_gene: TRBJ1-3
CDR3aa: CASSSINSGNEQFF; CDR3nt: TGTGCCAGCAGTTCAATTAATAGCGGCAATGAGCAGTTCTTC; d_gene: NA; abundance: NA; v_gene: TRBV6-5; j_gene: TRBJ2-1
CDR3aa: CASSPGQGLNYGYTF; CDR3nt: TGTGCCAGCAGTCCGGGACAGGGGTTGAACTATGGCTACACCTTC; d_gene: TRBD1; abundance: NA; v_gene: TRBV28; j_gene: TRBJ1-2
CDR3aa: CASSVAGGSGDEQYF; CDR3nt: TGTGCCAGCAGCGTAGCCGGCGGGAGTGGGGATGAGCAGTACTTC; d_gene: TRBD2; abundance: NA; v_gene: TRBV9; j_gene: TRBJ2-7
CDR3aa: CASSLEGVGRQPQHF; CDR3nt: TGTGCCAGCAGTTTAGAAGGAGTGGGTAGGCAGCCCCAGCATTTT; d_gene: NA; abundance: NA; v_gene: TRBV28; j_gene: TRBJ1-5
CDR3aa: CASSSGQNGYTF; CDR3nt: TGTGCCAGCAGTTCCGGACAGAATGGCTACACCTTC; d_gene: NA; abundance: NA; v_gene: TRBV6-5; j_gene: TRBJ1-2
CDR3aa: CATQGRGVGTGANVLTF; CDR3nt: TGTGCCACCCAAGGGAGGGGGGTAGGCACTGGGGCCAACGTCCTGACTTTC; d_gene: NA; abundance: NA; v_gene: TRBV24-1; j_gene: TRBJ2-6
CDR3aa: CASSREVAGDREQFF; CDR3nt: TGCGCCAGCAGCCGGGAGGTAGCGGGAGACAGGGAGCAGTTCTTC; d_gene: TRBD2; abundance: NA; v_gene: TRBV4-3; j_gene: TRBJ2-1
CDR3aa: CAAGTAVNTEAFF; CDR3nt: TGTGCCGCCGGGACAGCGGTGAACACTGAAGCTTTCTTT; d_gene: TRBD1; abundance: NA; v_gene: TRBV12-3/TRBV12-4; j_gene: TRBJ1-1
CDR3aa: CASSLGIRDRVLGAFF; CDR3nt: TGTGCCAGCAGCTTAGGGATCCGAGACAGGGTATTGGGAGCTTTCTTT; d_gene: TRBD1; abundance: NA; v_gene: TRBV7-9; j_gene: TRBJ1-1
CDR3aa: CASSLGQTEAFF; CDR3nt: TGTGCCAGCAGCTTGGGACAGACTGAAGCTTTCTTT; d_gene: NA; abundance: few; v_gene: TRBV5-4; j_gene: TRBJ1-1